This TCR beta chain was profiled in a study of T cell responses to AZD1222 COVID-19 vaccine. Method: immunoSEQ multiplex PCR; TCRdb's copy keeps in-frame clones and lacks some. The table has around 140,000 clones, just under 95% seen once; the top ten hold 9% to 15%. Germline V CDR1 and CDR2: LNHDA, SQIVND (reference sequence). The CDR3 loop spans 16 amino acids. V dropped 0 bases and J dropped 5; count of bases not matched to a gene: 7. The sequence derives from an adult who had recovered from COVID-19. V gene TRBV19 combines with J gene TRBJ2-7; TRBD1 matches 10 bases. The sample was peripheral blood, taken after recovery from COVID-19. The CDR3 DNA follows: TGTGCCAGTAGTATAGATGGGGACAGGGGTTACGACGAGCAGTACTTC. It translates to CASSIDGDRGYDEQYF.